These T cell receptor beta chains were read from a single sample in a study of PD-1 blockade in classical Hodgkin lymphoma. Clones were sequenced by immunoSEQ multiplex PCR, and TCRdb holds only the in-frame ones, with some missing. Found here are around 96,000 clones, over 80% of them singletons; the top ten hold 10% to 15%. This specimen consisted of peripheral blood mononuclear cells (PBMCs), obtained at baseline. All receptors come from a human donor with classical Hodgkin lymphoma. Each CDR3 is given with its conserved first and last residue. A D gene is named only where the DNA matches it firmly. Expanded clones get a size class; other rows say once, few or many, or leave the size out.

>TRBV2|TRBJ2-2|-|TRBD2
TGTGCCAGCACCCCTTGGCTAGCGGGAGCCGCGGGGAACACCGGGGAGCTGTTTTTT
CASTPWLAGAAGNTGELFF
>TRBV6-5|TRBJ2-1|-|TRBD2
TGTGCCAGCAGTTTTAGCGGGAGCGAGGACAATGAGCAGTTCTTC
CASSFSGSEDNEQFF
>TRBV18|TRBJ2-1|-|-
TGTGCCAGCTCACCACCCAGGGACTTCAATGAGCAGTTCTTC
CASSPPRDFNEQFF
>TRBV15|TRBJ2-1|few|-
TGTGCCACCAGCAGAGGCTGGGGGTCGAGCAATGAGCAGTTCTTC
CATSRGWGSSNEQFF
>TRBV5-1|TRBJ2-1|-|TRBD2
TGCGCCAGCAGCTCGGGACTAGCGGGATACAATGAGCAGTTCTTC
CASSSGLAGYNEQFF
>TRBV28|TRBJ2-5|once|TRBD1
TGTGCCAGCAGCCGGGCAGGGGGCGCAAAGACCCAGTACTTC
CASSRAGGAKTQYF
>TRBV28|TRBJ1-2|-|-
TGTGCCTACCGAGCAGGGGAGTCCCATGGCTACACCTTC
CAYRAGESHGYTF
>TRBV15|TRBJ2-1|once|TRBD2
TGTGCCACCAGCAGAGGGGGGGGACTAGCGGGAGCTCGGGGATCCCATGAGCAGTTCTTC
CATSRGGGLAGARGSHEQFF
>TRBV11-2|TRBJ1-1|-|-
TGTGCCAGCAGCTTAACGGTGGAGACTGAAGCTTTCTTT
CASSLTVETEAFF
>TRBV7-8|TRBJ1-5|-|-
TGTGCCAGCAGCGAACGGGATCATAGCAATCAGCCCCAGCATTTT
CASSERDHSNQPQHF
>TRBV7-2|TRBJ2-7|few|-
TGTGCCAGCAGCCGTCAAGGCGGGCTCTCCTACGAGCAGTACTTC
CASSRQGGLSYEQYF
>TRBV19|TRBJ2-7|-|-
TGTGCCAGTAGTATAGGCCGGCCCTACGAGCAGTACTTC
CASSIGRPYEQYF
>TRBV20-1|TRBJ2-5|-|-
TGCAGCATAGAGGCCCAAGAGACCCAGTACTTC
CSIEAQETQYF
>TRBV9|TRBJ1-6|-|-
TGTGCCAGCAGCCCCCGACACCGCTATAATTCACCCCTCCACTTT
CASSPRHRYNSPLHF
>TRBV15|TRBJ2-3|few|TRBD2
TGTGCCACCAGCAGTCCACCAGGACTAGCGGGGAAGGTCACAGATACGCAGTATTTT
CATSSPPGLAGKVTDTQYF
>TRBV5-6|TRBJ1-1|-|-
TGTGCCAGCAGCTTGGCGTTGGGGAGTTGGGACACTGAAGCTTTCTTT
CASSLALGSWDTEAFF
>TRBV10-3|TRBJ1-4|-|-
TGTGCCATCAGTGAGTCGAGGGGGAGGACTAATGAAAAACTGTTTTTT
CAISESRGRTNEKLFF
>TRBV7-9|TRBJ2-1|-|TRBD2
TGTGCCAGCAGCTTGGCCCTAGCGGCCGGTTCCGATGAGCAGTTCTTC
CASSLALAAGSDEQFF
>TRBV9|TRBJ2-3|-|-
TGTGCCAGCAGCGTAGCTGAGGGTAGCACAGATACGCAGTATTTT
CASSVAEGSTDTQYF
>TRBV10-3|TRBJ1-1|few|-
TGTGCCATCAGTGAGATGGGATATCGGACTGAAGCTTTCTTT
CAISEMGYRTEAFF
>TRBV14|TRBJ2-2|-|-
TGTGCCAGCCGGCTAGCCCCAACCGGGGAGCTGTTTTTT
CASRLAPTGELFF
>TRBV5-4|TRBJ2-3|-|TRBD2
TGTGCCAGCAGCTCGGGGACTAGCGGGAGCTGGGCAGATACGCAGTATTTT
CASSSGTSGSWADTQYF